This T cell receptor (beta chain) is from a study of CD8 T cells in Susac syndrome. Germline V gene data show CDR1 as SGHRS and CDR2 as YFSETQ. J gave up 1 base and V 5 bases, and 4 bases lay outside the gene matches. The CDR3 is 15 amino acids. RNA in amounts of roughly 0.45 to 1 ug was reverse transcribed with random hexamers. TCRdb re-analysed the immunoSEQ multiplex PCR reads in MiXCR, keeping a single row per CDR3 protein. Among about 250,000 distinct CDR3 sequences listed, approximately 92% were seen once. The sequence came from a human donor with multiple sclerosis. The chain couples TRBV5-1 to TRBJ2-3, with TRBD2 matching 10 bases. The source material was CD4+ T cells from PBMCs. CDR3 bases: TGCGCCAGCAGAGGACTAGCGGAGGGCACAGATACGCAGTATTTT. It translates to CASRGLAEGTDTQYF.